This entry describes one TCR beta chain. Profiled with immunoSEQ multiplex PCR; TCRdb holds only in-frame clones, not every one. The sample carries fewer than 350,000 clones, nearly 90% recorded once. The data derive from a study of blood T cell repertoires in COVID-19. The V gene's germline CDR1 is MNHEY and CDR2 SMNVEV (reference sequence). Trimming stripped 10 bases from V and 1 base from J, with 13 bases between. The CDR3 runs to 13 residues. Specimen: peripheral blood. The TCR originated in a man in his late teens or twenties with active or convalescent COVID-19. The gene calls are TRBV27 and TRBJ1-2, with unresolved D. This chain's CDR3 is CATSSQNNYGYTF. The CDR3 DNA reads TGTGCCACCTCATCACAAAATAACTATGGCTACACCTTC.